Below are 6 T cell receptor beta chains sequenced from a single sample in a study of T cells in Graves' hyperthyroidism and ophthalmopathy. Amplified regions were TCR beta CDR3 sequences from RNA transcripts. RT-PCR in the first round (using the HTBI primer set) targeted the TCR CDR3. One entry per CDR3 protein results from TCRdb running MiXCR on the multiplex PCR reads. In the table there are around 800,000 distinct CDR3 sequences, roughly 40% of which are singletons. The sequenced material came from blood. The origin of the receptors is a man aged 18 to 30 with Graves' hyperthyroidism.

As DNA, the CDR3 is TGTGCCAGCAGCGGCGGACAGGGGGTTTATAGCAATCAGCCCCAGCATTTT. It codes for CASSGGQGVYSNQPQHF. J is TRBJ1-5 and V is TRBV7-9, with 10 bases aligning to TRBD1. The CDR3 totals 17 residues. Germline CDR1 reads SEHNR; CDR2 reads FQNEAQ (reference sequence). V lost 5 bases to trimming and J lost 0 bases; unmatched junction nucleotides: 7.

The chain is built from TRBV6-5 and TRBJ1-3; the D is unclear. Per the germline V gene, CDR1 is MNHEY and CDR2 is SVGAGI. V was clipped by 2 bases and J by 7 bases, with 3 bases between them. This CDR3 spans 11 amino acids. Here the CDR3 DNA reads TGTGCCAGCAGTTACAAGAACACCATATATTTT. Translating gives CASSYKNTIYF.

In this sample, this clonotype turned up many times. The genes are TRBV29-1 and TRBJ2-5; D remains unclear. Germline CDR1 reads SQVTM; CDR2 reads ANQGSEA. With 7 bases removed from V and 5 bases from J, the gap between germline ends came to 17 bases. The CDR3 has 13 residues. The CDR3 protein is CSAGEKAGETQYF. The CDR3 region has the DNA TGCAGCGCTGGTGAGAAGGCCGGGGAGACCCAGTACTTC.

The CDR3 coding sequence is TGTGCCAGCTCCGGGGGGGGGGGCTATAATTCACCCCTCCACTTT. This codes for CASSGGGGYNSPLHF. The chain carries TRBV2 and TRBJ1-6; possible D gene TRBD1, 5 bases. This CDR3 has 15 amino acids. The V gene's germline CDR1 is SNHLY and CDR2 FYNNEI. The V end was cut by 8 bases, the J end by 3 bases, with 14 bases between.

The J gene is TRBJ1-4, the V gene TRBV2, with 7 bases identical to TRBD1. Looked up from germline, CDR1 is SNHLY and CDR2 is FYNNEI. V lost 6 bases and J lost 10; bases outside the gene matches: 14. There are 15 residues in the CDR3. CDR3 DNA sequence: TGTGCCAGCAGGGACGGGGGGACAGCGATTGCAAAACTGTTTTTT. The encoded protein is CASRDGGTAIAKLFF.

The CDR3: CASSPSGQGGDQPQHF. The CDR3 DNA follows: TGCGCCAGCAGCCCTTCGGGACAGGGAGGGGATCAGCCCCAGCATTTT. J is TRBJ1-5 and V is TRBV5-1, with 9 bases fitting TRBD1. V was clipped by 4 bases and J by 5 bases; unmatched bases: 10. Per the germline V gene, CDR1 is SGHRS and CDR2 is YFSETQ. The CDR3 has 16 residues.